What follows are 28 T cell receptor beta chains derived from one specimen sequenced in a study of cytomegalovirus exposure and HLA in healthy donors. The study ran its PCR with 60 Vbeta and 13 Jbeta primers. Assay: immunoSEQ multiplex PCR; the TCRdb copy retains only in-frame clones and omits some. Among approximately 170,000 clones listed, 70% to 80% were seen once. The sample taken for sequencing was PBMCs. These receptors all come from a man younger than 35 in good health and CMV-seropositive.

Only one count was recorded for this clone. The chain uses TRBV10-2 and TRBJ2-7, with D possibly matching TRBD2 (6 bases). Germline CDR1 and CDR2: WSHSY and SAAADI. V was clipped by 10 bases and J by 5 bases, with 15 bases between them. The CDR3 runs to 12 residues. Here the CDR3 DNA reads TGCGCCACATTAGCGGTACATGACGAGCAGTACTTC. Residues: CATLAVHDEQYF.

This clone was seen more than once but under ten times. The chain uses TRBV6-5 and TRBJ1-2; 7 positions agree with TRBD1. V lost 0 bases and J lost 4; bases outside the gene matches: 5. The length of the CDR3 is 15 residues. Germline values: CDR1 MNHEY, CDR2 SVGAGI. CDR3 amino acids: CASSYSIRDSYGYTF. CDR3 nucleotides: TGTGCCAGCAGTTACTCGATCCGGGACAGCTATGGCTACACCTTC.

This chain uses TRBV2 with TRBJ2-1; no firm D call. Germline values: CDR1 SNHLY, CDR2 FYNNEI. The CDR3 spans 13 residues. V was shortened by 2 bases and J by 4 bases, with 6 bases between the two germline ends. CDR3 coding DNA: TGTGCCAGCAGTGAATCCCAGTACAATGAGCAGTTCTTC. It codes for CASSESQYNEQFF.

The chain joins TRBV5-5 to TRBJ2-1; 13 bases agree with TRBD2. V lost 4 bases, J lost 8 bases, and 6 bases stayed unmatched. This CDR3 region has 15 residues. Looked up from germline, CDR1 is SGHKS and CDR2 is YYEKEE (reference sequence). For the CDR3, the DNA is TGTGCCAGCAGCCTGGGACTAGCGGGACCCCATGAGCAGTTCTTC. It codes for CASSLGLAGPHEQFF.

V gene TRBV10-3 combines with J gene TRBJ2-3, with D unresolved. The germline V and J ends were trimmed by 2 bases and 4 bases, with 7 bases remaining between them. The CDR3 contains 13 residues. The germline V gene encodes CDR1 ENHRY and CDR2 SYGVKD. The CDR3 DNA reads TGTGCCATCAGTGAGGCAGGCCCAGATACGCAGTATTTT. Translating gives CAISEAGPDTQYF.

This clone was counted a single time. The V and J genes are TRBV28 and TRBJ1-2, with TRBD1 identical over 8 bases. Germline CDR1 reads MDHEN; CDR2 reads SYDVKM. This CDR3 comprises 16 residues. V shed 5 bases and J 6 bases; nucleotides not matched to a gene: 14. This CDR3 is CASSTSRDRTLHGYTF. CDR3 nucleotide sequence: TGTGCCAGCAGTACCTCCCGGGACAGGACTCTCCATGGCTACACCTTC.

This chain joins TRBV19 and TRBJ2-7, with TRBD1 matching over 8 bases. Germline values: CDR1 LNHDA, CDR2 SQIVND (reference sequence). V trimming: 3 bases; J trimming: 6 bases; junction bases outside the gene matches: 10. The CDR3 runs 15 residues. The CDR3 DNA reads TGTGCCAGTAGTATCCCGAGTTCAGGGGGCATCGAGCAGTACTTC. It translates to CASSIPSSGGIEQYF.

The chain employs TRBV7-9 and TRBJ2-1, with no clear D. CDR3 length equals 11 residues. Trimming stripped 5 bases from V and 4 bases from J, with 3 bases between. Germline V gene data show CDR1 as SEHNR and CDR2 as FQNEAQ (reference sequence). The CDR3 DNA sequence: TGTGCCAGCAGCCGGTACAATGAGCAGTTCTTC. This sequence encodes CASSRYNEQFF.

The CDR3 coding sequence is TGCGCCAGCAGCAACGAAGTGGACAGGAGGAGGGATACGCAGTATTTT. Residues: CASSNEVDRRRDTQYF. The gene calls are TRBV4-1 and TRBJ2-3; 7 bases are shared with TRBD1. The J segment lost 6 bases and the V segment lost 5 bases, leaving 14 bases of the junction unmatched. The CDR3 consists of 16 residues. Looked up from germline, CDR1 is MGHRA and CDR2 is YSYEKL.

The V call is TRBV4-1, the J call TRBJ1-2; D gene unclear. Between the trimmed V and J ends, which lost 5 bases and 8 bases, there was a span of 15 bases. The germline gives CDR1 MGHRA, CDR2 YSYEKL. The CDR3 extends over 13 amino acids. CDR3 amino acids: CASSTVPESGYTF. Here the CDR3 DNA reads TGCGCCAGCAGCACCGTGCCCGAGTCGGGCTACACCTTC.

The V call is TRBV6-1, the J call TRBJ1-5, with D possibly matching TRBD1 (6 bases). Looked up from germline, CDR1 is MNHNS and CDR2 is SASEGT. The germline V and J ends were trimmed by 4 bases and 6 bases, with 16 bases remaining between them. This CDR3 has 15 residues. CDR3 loop: CASSVTQGFSQPQHF. CDR3 in DNA: TGTGCCAGCAGTGTCACACAGGGTTTTAGTCAGCCCCAGCATTTT.

The chain combines TRBV19 with TRBJ1-2; no clear D. V lost 5 bases and J lost 4, with 14 bases in between. CDR1 LNHDA and CDR2 SQIVND come from the germline V gene (reference sequence). The CDR3 runs to 14 residues. The DNA for the CDR3 is TGTGCCAGTAGTTCAGGACGGGGTAGCTATGGCTACACCTTC. Encoded protein: CASSSGRGSYGYTF.

The rearrangement joins TRBV4-1 to TRBJ2-3, with D tentatively TRBD1 (5 bases). This CDR3 spans 16 amino acids. Germline CDR1 MGHRA, CDR2 YSYEKL. V shed 3 bases and J shed 0 bases, with 13 bases lying between them. The CDR3 is CASSHQGWPSTDTQYF. The CDR3 DNA reads TGCGCCAGCAGCCATCAGGGTTGGCCTAGCACAGATACGCAGTATTTT.

The chain is built from TRBV7-2 and TRBJ1-2; perhaps TRBD1 as D (6 bases). Germline values: CDR1 SGHTA, CDR2 FQGNSA. The length of the CDR3 is 13 residues. Trimming removed 5 bases from V and 8 bases from J, with 15 bases in between. The CDR3 nucleotides read TGTGCCAGCAGCGAAGCGGGGCAGGGGGGCTACACCTTC. As protein: CASSEAGQGGYTF.

The rearrangement links TRBV10-1 to TRBJ2-5; D is perhaps TRBD2 (6 bases). The CDR3 covers 13 residues. CDR1 is WNHNN and CDR2 is SYGVQD in the germline V gene (reference sequence). Trimming pared 8 bases from V and 4 bases from J, leaving 14 bases between. CDR3 region: CASERRAGETQYF. The CDR3, as DNA: TGCGCCAGCGAACGGAGGGCTGGAGAGACCCAGTACTTC.

The V and J genes are TRBV2 and TRBJ1-5; 7 positions agree with TRBD1. Germline lookup yields CDR1 SNHLY and CDR2 FYNNEI. Trimming cost V 6 bases and J 7 bases; bases outside gene matches: 9. The CDR3 is 14 amino acids. CDR3 amino acids: CASRDTGAGQPQHF. Written as DNA, the CDR3 is TGTGCCAGCAGGGATACAGGGGCTGGACAGCCCCAGCATTTT.

V is TRBV21-1 and J is TRBJ1-5; the D segment call TRBD1 is taken from the table without a DNA check. TRBV21-1 is annotated as a pseudogene. This CDR3 is built from 17 residues. Here the CDR3 reads CASNSLDRGVSNQPQHF. The CDR3 bases are TGTGCCAGCAACTCCCTGGACAGGGGGGTTAGCAATCAGCCCCAGCATTTT.

The chain combines TRBV28 with TRBJ2-1, with unresolved D. CDR1 MDHEN and CDR2 SYDVKM come from the germline V gene. CDR3 length equals 13 residues. Trimming removed 10 bases at V and 2 bases at J, with 12 bases between. The CDR3 DNA sequence: TGTGCCACTTTGGGCCTCGCCTACAATGAGCAGTTCTTC. Residues: CATLGLAYNEQFF.

The V call is TRBV6-5, the J call TRBJ2-3; 11 bases align to TRBD2. The ends lost 2 bases at V and 4 bases at J; junction bases unmatched: 5. Germline V gene sequence: CDR1 MNHEY, CDR2 SVGAGI. CDR3 length: 16 residues. The CDR3 region is CASSYGGLAEPDTQYF. The CDR3 DNA sequence: TGTGCCAGCAGTTACGGGGGACTAGCGGAGCCAGATACGCAGTATTTT.

The chain has TRBV25-1 and TRBJ2-7, with TRBD1 identical over 9 bases. Germline CDR1 MGHDK, CDR2 SYGVNS. Germline trimming cut 4 bases from V and 5 bases from J; bases unmatched to any gene: 9. The CDR3 sequence is 15 residues long. The CDR3 DNA is TGTGCCAGCAGTGGTCTGGGACAGGGATGGAACGAGCAGTACTTC. This encodes CASSGLGQGWNEQYF.

V and J are TRBV5-6 and TRBJ2-1; D may be TRBD2 (5 bases). There are 13 residues in the CDR3. CDR1 is SGHDT and CDR2 is YYEEEE in the germline V gene. Trimming took off 3 bases at V and 5 bases at J, with 9 bases between the two ends. The CDR3 bases are TGTGCCAGCAGCTCAGGACTGCACAATGAGCAGTTCTTC. Protein product: CASSSGLHNEQFF.

This clone was found once. This chain links TRBV11-2 with TRBJ2-7; 7 bases are shared with TRBD2. Germline assignment: CDR1 SGHAT and CDR2 FQNNGV. V lost 0 bases, J lost 2 bases, and 7 bases stayed unmatched. This CDR3 has 16 residues. The CDR3 reads CASSLDWASGTYEQYF. Here the CDR3 DNA reads TGTGCCAGCAGCTTAGATTGGGCTAGCGGTACCTACGAGCAGTACTTC.

The V and J genes are TRBV2 and TRBJ2-3; 8 nucleotides line up with TRBD1. This CDR3 is built from 13 residues. The V gene end was trimmed by 11 bases and the J gene end by 1 base; junction bases not matched to a gene: 5. CDR1 is SNHLY and CDR2 is FYNNEI in the germline V gene. DNA of the CDR3: TGTGCCCCCCCGGGACAGGGCACAGATACGCAGTATTTT. Translation gives CAPPGQGTDTQYF.

The chain links TRBV7-9 to TRBJ1-5, with TRBD1 matching 9 bases. CDR1 SEHNR and CDR2 FQNEAQ come from the germline V gene (reference sequence). CDR3 size: 17 residues. J lost 5 bases, V lost 2 bases, and 10 bases had no gene match. The CDR3 sequence is CASSLSPDRGKDQPQHF. DNA for the CDR3: TGTGCCAGCAGCTTATCTCCGGACAGGGGTAAAGATCAGCCCCAGCATTTT.

The gene calls are TRBV27 and TRBJ2-2; D not certain. The V gene's germline CDR1 is MNHEY and CDR2 SMNVEV (reference sequence). CDR3 length: 13 residues. V dropped 3 bases and J dropped 6 bases, with 8 bases sitting between them. The CDR3 bases are TGTGCCAGCAGTTTGGGCTTACCCGGGGAGCTGTTTTTT. Translation gives CASSLGLPGELFF.

The chain joins TRBV4-1 to TRBJ2-5; 14 bases agree with TRBD2. V lost 3 bases to trimming and J lost 12 bases; unmatched junction nucleotides: 9. The CDR3 loop spans 15 amino acids. Germline V gene sequence: CDR1 MGHRA, CDR2 YSYEKL. In DNA, the CDR3 is TGCGCCAGCAGCCAGCCGGGACTAGCGGGAGAGACTAAGTACTTC. Amino acids: CASSQPGLAGETKYF.

The V gene is TRBV28, the J gene TRBJ2-1, with D possibly matching TRBD2 (6 bases). There are 11 residues in the CDR3. Deletions cut 6 bases from V and 6 bases from J, with 6 bases between. The germline V gene has CDR1 MDHEN and CDR2 SYDVKM. The CDR3 sequence is CASRTSNEQFF. For the CDR3, the DNA is TGTGCCAGCAGGACTAGCAATGAGCAGTTCTTC.

This chain connects TRBV9 to TRBJ2-7; D unresolved. V lost 3 bases, J lost 1 base, and 5 bases lay in between. The germline CDR1 and CDR2 sequences are SGDLS and YYNGEE. This CDR3 has 12 amino acids. CDR3 sequence reads: CASSGTSYEQYF. For the CDR3, the DNA is TGTGCCAGCAGCGGAACTTCCTACGAGCAGTACTTC.